Below are 29 T cell receptor beta chains sequenced from a single sample in a study of a mutant IDH1 vaccine in newly diagnosed glioma (TCRdb year 2021). Libraries came from the immunoSEQ multiplex PCR assay. TCRdb mirrors the immuneACCESS table, restricted to in-frame sequences. Some clones are absent from its copies; in checked studies, under half trace to an unresolved V gene, and the reason for the others is unknown. A total of 55,000 to 70,000 clones appear in this sample, about four fifths of them only once. The ten largest account for about 7.5% of the sample. The time point label of this sample denotes: baseline, week 1 (first vaccination visit). Interpreted using the paper, the treatment or condition label stands for: pre-vaccination baseline after standard-of-care therapy. Sequenced material: PBMCs, taken from a glioma patient treated with radiotherapy, temozolomide or both. The receptors derive from a man aged 50-60 years with glioma.

This clone appeared a few times. This rearrangement joins TRBV5-1 to TRBJ2-7; maybe TRBD1 (7 bases). The CDR3 is 15 amino acids. In germline, CDR1 is SGHRS, CDR2 YFSETQ. V shed 4 bases and J shed 0 bases, with 14 bases lying between them. As DNA, the CDR3 is TGCGCCAGCAGCCTGGAGGGGACAGCCTCCTACGAGCAGTACTTC. Translating it yields CASSLEGTASYEQYF. Supplemented by reference TRBV5-1 and TRBJ2-7, the full variable domain reads KAGVTQTPRYLIKTRGQQVTLSCSPISGHRSVSWYQQTPGQGLQFLFEYFSETQRNKGNFPGRFSGRQFSNSRSEMNVSTLELGDSALYLCASSLEGTASYEQYFGPGTRLTVT.

This clone was seen a single time. This chain links TRBV28 with TRBJ1-1, with D hard to call. CDR3 length: 13 amino acids. Germline CDR1 MDHEN, CDR2 SYDVKM. The germline V and J ends were trimmed by 8 bases and 5 bases, with 15 bases remaining between them. This CDR3 is CASSTLGMTEAFF. CDR3 DNA: TGTGCCAGCTCGACATTGGGTATGACTGAAGCTTTCTTT.

This clone was detected once. This chain links TRBV1 with TRBJ1-6; TRBD1 is taken as the D call from the table, unchecked against the DNA. TRBV1 is classified as a pseudogene. The CDR3 extends over 16 amino acids. CDR3 nucleotide sequence: TGCACCAGCAGCCAAGCCGGACAGGGGAAGAATTCACCCCTCCACTTT. Translated: CTSSQAGQGKNSPLHF.

This clone has a count of ten or more. V usage is TRBV30 and J usage is TRBJ2-7, with 12 bases fitting TRBD2. In germline, CDR1 is GTSNPN, CDR2 SVGIG (reference sequence). V was pared by 2 bases and J by 0 bases, with 8 bases of the junction left unmatched. The CDR3 spans 17 residues. The CDR3 DNA follows: TGTGCCTGGAGTATCGGACTAGCGGGGAGGAGCTCCTACGAGCAGTACTTC. It is translated as CAWSIGLAGRSSYEQYF.

This chain links TRBV2 with TRBJ1-1; 10 bases align to TRBD1. With 7 bases clipped from V and 5 bases from J, the junction kept 7 bases outside the gene matches. The CDR3 covers 14 residues. Germline-derived CDR1 and CDR2 are SNHLY and FYNNEI. CDR3 protein: CASISTGGLTEAFF. The CDR3 DNA reads as TGTGCCAGCATTTCGACAGGGGGCTTGACTGAAGCTTTCTTT.

This clone came up a few times. This chain links TRBV6-5 with TRBJ1-3; D perhaps matches TRBD1 (6 bases). Trimming shortened V by 2 bases and J by 2 bases, and 13 bases separated the two germline ends. Germline lookup yields CDR1 MNHEY and CDR2 SVGAGI. The CDR3 is made up of 16 amino acids. DNA for the CDR3: TGTGCCAGCAGTTACGCGGGGAGGGGGGCTGGAAACACCATATATTTT. Its translation: CASSYAGRGAGNTIYF.

The J gene is TRBJ2-5, the V gene TRBV21-1; the table gives TRBD2 as D, unverified against the DNA. TRBV21-1 is a pseudogene segment. The CDR3 has 15 residues. The CDR3 loop is CASSRRTSGAETQYF. In DNA, the CDR3 is TGTGCCAGCAGCAGACGGACTAGCGGGGCCGAGACCCAGTACTTC.

The V gene is TRBV9, the J gene TRBJ1-5, with D perhaps TRBD1 (6 bases). The CDR3 has 15 residues. Trimming pared 4 bases from V and 2 bases from J, leaving 13 bases between. In germline, CDR1 is SGDLS, CDR2 YYNGEE. The CDR3 DNA reads TGTGCCAGCAGCCCAGGGGTCCACGGCAATCAGCCCCAGCATTTT. Its protein is CASSPGVHGNQPQHF.

This chain uses TRBV14 with TRBJ1-2; TRBD1 matches 7 bases. In germline, CDR1 is SGHDN, CDR2 FVKESK. This CDR3 comprises 14 residues. The junction had 4 bases not matched to a gene; V was cut back by 2 bases and J by 4 bases. The CDR3 DNA is TGTGCCAGCAGCCAAATCGACAGGGCCTATGGCTACACCTTC. This sequence encodes CASSQIDRAYGYTF.

V is TRBV19 and J is TRBJ2-5; tentative D call: TRBD1 (5 bases). Germline CDR1 and CDR2: LNHDA and SQIVND (reference sequence). The CDR3 totals 15 residues. Deletions cut 4 bases from V and 2 bases from J, with 14 bases between. The CDR3 sequence is CASSTWGGGQETQYF. As DNA, the CDR3 is TGTGCCAGTAGTACCTGGGGCGGTGGGCAAGAGACCCAGTACTTC.

The rearrangement joins TRBV4-3 to TRBJ2-1, with D perhaps TRBD1 (6 bases). The CDR3 runs to 15 residues. Germline V lookup: CDR1 LGHNA, CDR2 YSLEER. Trimming stripped 0 bases from V and 2 bases from J, with 8 bases between. CDR3 nucleotide sequence: TGCGCCAGCAGCCAAGATCGGACAGCCTACAATGAGCAGTTCTTC. It encodes CASSQDRTAYNEQFF.

The genes are TRBV4-1 and TRBJ2-2; perhaps TRBD2 as D (6 bases). V lost 5 bases, J lost 2 bases, and 9 bases lay in between. Germline V gives CDR1 MGHRA, CDR2 YSYEKL. The CDR3 runs to 14 residues. CDR3 protein: CASSMGLNTGELFF. In nucleotides, the CDR3 is TGCGCCAGCAGCATGGGACTTAACACCGGGGAGCTGTTTTTT.

The chain links TRBV10-2 to TRBJ1-5; 8 bases map to TRBD1. The V gene end was trimmed by 3 bases and the J gene end by 5 bases; junction bases not matched to a gene: 3. Germline V lookup: CDR1 WSHSY, CDR2 SAAADI. CDR3 size: 14 residues. CDR3 in amino acids: CASSDGQGYQPQHF. Here the CDR3 DNA reads TGCGCCAGCAGTGACGGACAGGGATATCAGCCCCAGCATTTT.

The chain combines TRBV25-1 with TRBJ2-2; no clear D gene. This CDR3 is built from 16 residues. V was clipped by 2 bases and J by 0 bases, with 10 bases between them. Germline CDR1 reads MGHDK; CDR2 reads SYGVNS. CDR3 coding DNA: TGTGCCAGCAGTGAAGCCGGTTTTACGAACACCGGGGAGCTGTTTTTT. Translation gives CASSEAGFTNTGELFF.

This clone appeared once. This chain connects TRBV10-2 to TRBJ2-2; no clear D. Germline CDR1 reads WSHSY; CDR2 reads SAAADI. Trimming removed 6 bases at V and 4 bases at J, with 9 bases between. The length of the CDR3 is 13 residues. CDR3 nucleotides: TGCGCCAGCAGAGGACGGACCACCGGGGAGCTGTTTTTT. Its translation: CASRGRTTGELFF.

This chain connects TRBV6-1 to TRBJ1-2; D possibly corresponds to TRBD1 (6 bases). The V and J ends lost 3 bases and 4 bases respectively, with 15 bases between them. This CDR3 has 15 amino acids. From germline, CDR1 is MNHNS and CDR2 SASEGT. CDR3 sequence (DNA): TGTGCCAGCAGTGAGGACAGCCCGGGGGTCTATGGCTACACCTTC. Encoded protein: CASSEDSPGVYGYTF.

This chain uses TRBV30 with TRBJ2-7, with D possibly being TRBD1 (6 bases). V lost 6 bases and J 0 bases, leaving 15 bases between the germline ends. Germline CDR1 GTSNPN, CDR2 SVGIG (reference sequence). The length of the CDR3 is 14 residues. The CDR3 DNA sequence: TGTGCCTGCCCGAAGAGGGACAACTCCTACGAGCAGTACTTC. Translating it yields CACPKRDNSYEQYF.

This clone was recorded once. The chain joins TRBV4-1 to TRBJ2-5; D is ambiguous. The CDR3 runs to 13 residues. Germline V gives CDR1 MGHRA, CDR2 YSYEKL. The V and J ends lost 0 bases and 3 bases respectively, with 5 bases between them. The CDR3, as DNA: TGCGCCAGCAGCCAAGAACTTAAAGAGACCCAGTACTTC. Residues: CASSQELKETQYF.

The rearrangement uses TRBV30 and TRBJ2-5; TRBD1 aligns across 10 bases. CDR1 and CDR2 from the germline V gene are GTSNPN and SVGIG (reference sequence). CDR3 length: 14 amino acids. The J segment lost 5 bases and the V segment lost 3 bases, leaving 6 bases of the junction unmatched. The CDR3 loop reads CAWRTWTGGETQYF. The CDR3 nucleotides read TGTGCCTGGAGAACTTGGACAGGGGGGGAGACCCAGTACTTC.

The chain recombines TRBV4-2 with TRBJ2-2, with D possibly being TRBD1 (5 bases). V shed 0 bases and J shed 6 bases, with 8 bases lying between them. This CDR3 spans 14 amino acids. Germline values: CDR1 LGHNA, CDR2 YNFKEQ. The CDR3: CASSQDPGPGELFF. The CDR3 DNA sequence: TGTGCCAGCAGCCAAGACCCAGGGCCCGGGGAGCTGTTTTTT.

The genes are TRBV5-6 and TRBJ2-6; D not certain. There are 15 residues in the CDR3. Germline CDR1 SGHDT, CDR2 YYEEEE. Trimming stripped 4 bases from V and 1 base from J, with 9 bases between. CDR3 in amino acids: CASSDGNSGANVLTF. DNA of the CDR3: TGTGCCAGCAGCGACGGAAATTCTGGGGCCAACGTCCTGACTTTC. The variable domain in full, with the rest retrieved from reference TRBV5-6 and TRBJ2-6, is DAGVTQSPTHLIKTRGQQVTLRCSPKSGHDTVSWYQQALGQGPQFIFQYYEEEERQRGNFPDRFSGHQFPNYSSELNVNALLLGDSALYLCASSDGNSGANVLTFGAGSRLTVL.

Worth noting for this clone: The identical CDR3 is also encoded by other nucleotide sequences in the sample. This chain links TRBV5-1 with TRBJ1-5, with D unresolved. The CDR3 loop spans 13 amino acids. In germline, CDR1 is SGHRS, CDR2 YFSETQ. The V end was cut by 0 bases, the J end by 4 bases, with 5 bases between. CDR3 DNA sequence: TGCGCCAGCAGCTTGGGACAAAATCAGCCCCAGCATTTT. The encoded protein is CASSLGQNQPQHF.

J is TRBJ2-1 and V is TRBV11-3, with D perhaps assigned TRBD1 or TRBD2 (5 bases each). The V end was cut by 5 bases, the J end by 1 base, with 12 bases between. This CDR3 spans 15 amino acids. CDR1 and CDR2 from the germline V gene are SGHNT and YENEEA. Here the CDR3 reads CASSLGTGSYNEQFF. Written as DNA, the CDR3 is TGTGCCAGCAGCCTCGGGACGGGATCCTACAATGAGCAGTTCTTC.

The chain couples TRBV6-1 to TRBJ1-1; D possibly corresponds to TRBD1 (6 bases). Germline CDR1 and CDR2: MNHNS and SASEGT. The CDR3 has 14 residues. Trimming removed 5 bases from V and 3 bases from J, with 13 bases in between. The CDR3 DNA is TGTGCCAGCAGTCTGGGGAGGGGGTACACTGAAGCTTTCTTT. Encoded protein: CASSLGRGYTEAFF.

The chain has TRBV7-6 and TRBJ2-7, with TRBD2 matching over 7 bases. The CDR3 extends over 14 amino acids. The germline V gene has CDR1 SGHVS and CDR2 FNYEAQ. Unmatched junction bases numbered 11, after V lost 6 bases and J lost 6 bases. The CDR3 DNA follows: TGTGCCAGCAGTCCCAGCTACGGGGGGTCCGAGCAGTACTTC. Its protein product is CASSPSYGGSEQYF.

This chain uses TRBV5-4 with TRBJ1-5; no clear D. The length of the CDR3 is 15 residues. Trimming left V 5 bases short and J 1 base short, with 13 bases between. Per germline, CDR1 SGHNT and CDR2 YYREEE (reference sequence). For the CDR3, the DNA is TGTGCCAGCAGACCAGAGGCGCGAAGCAATCAGCCCCAGCATTTT. Its translation is CASRPEARSNQPQHF.

This chain uses TRBV7-6 with TRBJ2-5; D is perhaps TRBD2 (6 bases). V lost 5 bases and J 5 bases, leaving 15 bases between the germline ends. The germline CDR1 and CDR2 sequences are SGHVS and FNYEAQ. The CDR3 has 14 amino acids. The CDR3 spells CASSPGTLRETQYF. DNA of the CDR3: TGTGCCAGCAGCCCTGGGACTCTGAGGGAGACCCAGTACTTC.

This chain links TRBV7-2 with TRBJ2-6; D is uncertain. Trimming took off 5 bases at V and 3 bases at J, with 14 bases between the two ends. The CDR3 has 16 residues. Germline V lookup: CDR1 SGHTA, CDR2 FQGNSA. The CDR3 sequence is CASSQRLGGGANVLTF. CDR3 bases: TGTGCCAGCAGCCAGAGGTTAGGTGGTGGGGCCAACGTCCTGACTTTC.

The genes are TRBV30 and TRBJ1-3; possibly TRBD1 for D (6 bases). This CDR3 comprises 16 residues. Germline CDR1 reads GTSNPN; CDR2 reads SVGIG (reference sequence). V lost 2 bases and J 6 bases, leaving 20 bases between the germline ends. The CDR3 DNA follows: TGTGCCTGGAGTCCGTACATAGTTCAGGGGCCAAACACCATATATTTT. Translated: CAWSPYIVQGPNTIYF.